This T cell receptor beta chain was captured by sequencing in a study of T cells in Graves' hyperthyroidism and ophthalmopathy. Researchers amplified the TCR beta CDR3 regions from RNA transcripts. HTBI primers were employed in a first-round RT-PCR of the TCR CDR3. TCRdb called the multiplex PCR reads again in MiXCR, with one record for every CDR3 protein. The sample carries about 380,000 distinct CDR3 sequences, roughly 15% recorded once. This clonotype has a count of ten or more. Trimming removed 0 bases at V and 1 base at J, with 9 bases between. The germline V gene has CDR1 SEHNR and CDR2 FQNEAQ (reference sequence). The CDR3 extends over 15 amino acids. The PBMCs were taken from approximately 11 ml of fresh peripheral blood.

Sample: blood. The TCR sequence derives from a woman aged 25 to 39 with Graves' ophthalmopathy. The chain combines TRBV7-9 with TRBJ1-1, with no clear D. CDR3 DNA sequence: TGTGCCAGCAGCTTAGCGAGGTTCACGAACACTGAAGCTTTCTTT. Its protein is CASSLARFTNTEAFF.